This TCR beta chain was recorded in a study of blood T cell repertoires in COVID-19. Whole-study context: Sample material is recorded as cDNA or gDNA derived from T cells, B-cell-depleted T cells, or PBMCs.

TCRdb keeps only in-frame clones here, not all; method: immunoSEQ multiplex PCR. The sample lists about 400,000 clones; 70% to 90% were seen once. V lost 8 bases and J 4 bases, leaving 9 bases between the germline ends. Germline V lookup: CDR1 MNHEY, CDR2 SMNVEV (reference sequence). This CDR3 is built from 12 residues. Sequencing was performed on PBMCs or T cells enriched from blood (not recorded which). The rearrangement uses TRBV27 and TRBJ1-5; no reliable D call. The clonotype was recovered from a woman in her 40s with acute COVID-19. The CDR3 spells CASGLRNQPQHF. The DNA of the CDR3 is TGTGCCAGCGGGTTGCGGAATCAGCCCCAGCATTTT.